This is a list of T cell receptor beta chains from one sample in a study of OX40 agonist ivuxolimab in advanced cancers. Sequencing used immunoSEQ multiplex PCR; TCRdb keeps in-frame clones, though not all of them. Here the sample spans about 33,000 clones, approximately 88% being singletons. The material was CD4+ or CD8+ T cells sorted from blood, obtained in a trial of the OX40 agonist ivuxolimab. The source of these receptors is an adult with an advanced solid tumor such as melanoma, head and neck, liver or kidney cancer. The CDR3 runs from the conserved cysteine through the conserved F or W. D genes are given only for firm matches. Part of the rows lack a size; the others show once, few, many or a class for expanded clones.

d_call j_call clone_size v_call cdr3_nt cdr3_aa
NA TRBJ1-2 NA TRBV21-1 TGTGCCAGCAGCAAAGCGCCGACTGGGGAAGCCTACACCTTC CASSKAPTGEAYTF
NA TRBJ1-2 NA TRBV27 TGTGCCAGCAGTTTATCGCCAGGCCTCTATGGCTACACCTTC CASSLSPGLYGYTF
NA TRBJ2-1 NA TRBV2 TGTGCCAGCAGTCCAAGACCTTTCTCCTACAATGAGCAGTTCTTC CASSPRPFSYNEQFF
TRBD1 TRBJ2-3 NA TRBV9 TGTGCCAGCAGCGTCACGACAGGGGGCACAGATACGCAGTATTTT CASSVTTGGTDTQYF
NA TRBJ2-1 NA TRBV12-5 TGTGCTAGTGGTTTGGGGCCAGGGATACAGAATGAGCAGTTCTTC CASGLGPGIQNEQFF
NA TRBJ2-3 NA TRBV9 TGTGCCAGCAGCGTAGCGACAGATACGCAGTATTTT CASSVATDTQYF
TRBD2 TRBJ2-7 medium-sized TRBV7-6 TGTGCCAGCAGCTTAGGGGGACTAGCGGGAGGCGTGCAGTACTTC CASSLGGLAGGVQYF
NA TRBJ2-3 NA TRBV11-2 TGTGCCAGCAGCTTAGGGGTAGTTGGAGATACGCAGTATTTT CASSLGVVGDTQYF
NA TRBJ2-3 once TRBV15 TGTGCCACCAGCGGGGGGTACACAGATACGCAGTATTTT CATSGGYTDTQYF
NA TRBJ2-7 NA TRBV5-1 TGCGCCAGCAGCTTGGAGTCCTACGAGCAGTACTTC CASSLESYEQYF
NA TRBJ2-7 NA TRBV7-2 TGTGCCAGCAGCCCCACCGTGGGACCATACGAGCAGTACTTC CASSPTVGPYEQYF
TRBD2 TRBJ2-1 once TRBV19 TGTGCCAGTAGTCACGGGACTAGCGGGAGGACTGAGCAGTTCTTC CASSHGTSGRTEQFF
TRBD1 TRBJ1-1 NA TRBV7-9 TGTGCCAGCAGGGGACAGATGAACACTGAAGCTTTCTTT CASRGQMNTEAFF
TRBD1 TRBJ2-1 NA TRBV6-5 TGTGCCAGCAGTTCCGGACAGGCCCCAGACGAGCAGTTCTTC CASSSGQAPDEQFF
NA TRBJ1-2 few TRBV6-5 TGTGCCAGCAGTTACTCGGACGGCTATGGCTACACCTTC CASSYSDGYGYTF
TRBD2 TRBJ2-3 NA TRBV29-1 TGCAGCGTTGAGCCGGCTAGCGGTAGCACAGATACGCAGTATTTT CSVEPASGSTDTQYF
TRBD1 TRBJ1-1 NA TRBV18 TGTGCCAGCTCACCGACGAGGGGGCGGAACACTGAAGCTTTCTTT CASSPTRGRNTEAFF
NA TRBJ2-2 once TRBV6-1 TGTGCCAGCAGTGAAGATAATAGCGGGAACACCGGGGAGCTGTTTTTT CASSEDNSGNTGELFF
TRBD2 TRBJ2-3 few TRBV6-4 TGTGCCAGCAGTACTAGCGGCACAGATACGCAGTATTTT CASSTSGTDTQYF
NA TRBJ2-3 NA TRBV9 TGTGCCAGCAGTTCTAGGGCGGGGTCTAACACAGATACGCAGTATTTT CASSSRAGSNTDTQYF
NA TRBJ2-1 NA TRBV7-6 TGTGCCAGCAGCTCCACCAAGGGATACAATGATGAGCAGTTCTTC CASSSTKGYNDEQFF
NA TRBJ2-1 NA TRBV7-9 TGTGCCAGCAGTTCCCCCTCTCGGGAGCAGTTCTTC CASSSPSREQFF
NA TRBJ1-5 NA TRBV9 TGTGCCAGCAGCTCAGGGACAATCAATCAGCCCCAGCATTTT CASSSGTINQPQHF
NA TRBJ2-5 once TRBV9 TGTGCCAGCAGCTCCCGTCCGTACCAAGAGACCCAGTACTTC CASSSRPYQETQYF
TRBD1 TRBJ2-7 few TRBV5-4 TGTGCCAGCAGCTCCGGGACAGGGAACCCCTACGAGCAGTACTTC CASSSGTGNPYEQYF
TRBD1 TRBJ1-2 NA TRBV28 TGTGCCAGCAGTTTAGGGACAGGTTGGGACTATGGCTACACCTTC CASSLGTGWDYGYTF
NA TRBJ2-6 NA TRBV6-4 TGTGCCAGCAGTGATGGGGGGTCTGGGGCCAACGTCCTGACTTTC CASSDGGSGANVLTF
TRBD1 TRBJ1-5 NA TRBV15 TGTGCCACCAGTTCCACAGGGGTGAGCAATCAGCCCCAGCATTTT CATSSTGVSNQPQHF
NA TRBJ2-7 NA TRBV30 TGTGCCTGGAGTCCCGGAGTTCACGAGCAGTACTTC CAWSPGVHEQYF
TRBD2 TRBJ2-4 NA TRBV15 TGTGCCACTAGCGGACTAGCGGGAGCCAAAAACATTCAGTACTTC CATSGLAGAKNIQYF
NA TRBJ2-7 NA TRBV27 TGTGCCAGCAGCGCCGCGGCGGGTGGGGGCTACGAGCAGTACTTC CASSAAAGGGYEQYF
TRBD1 TRBJ1-1 NA TRBV19 TGTGCCAGTAGTGCAGACAGGGAAGCTGGTGGTGACACTGAAGCTTTCTTT CASSADREAGGDTEAFF
NA TRBJ1-4 NA TRBV6-6 TGTGCCAGCAGTTATTTCCAGGGATCTGAAAAACTGTTTTTT CASSYFQGSEKLFF
NA TRBJ2-1 NA TRBV11-3 TGTGCCAGCAGCCTCGACTCAAGCTCCTACAATGAGCAGTTCTTC CASSLDSSSYNEQFF
NA TRBJ1-2 NA TRBV10-3 TGTGCCATCAGTGAAGGCCTAGAATGGAATGGCTACACCTTC CAISEGLEWNGYTF
NA TRBJ1-1 few TRBV5-1 TGCGCCAGCAGCTTGGGGACCCTGGGGAGGGAAGGCGCTGAAGCTTTCTTT CASSLGTLGREGAEAFF
TRBD1 TRBJ2-1 NA TRBV27 TGCGAGACAAAAGGGACAGAGAATGAGCAGTTCTTC CETKGTENEQFF
NA TRBJ1-2 NA TRBV21-1 TGTGCCAGCCCGTTTGGGGGCGCGAACGGCTACACCTTC CASPFGGANGYTF
NA TRBJ2-1 NA TRBV4-3 TGCGCCAGCAGCCAATCAACCGGGACTCACAATGAGCAGTTCTTC CASSQSTGTHNEQFF
NA TRBJ2-7 NA TRBV27 TGTGCCAGCAATGAGAGGAACGGAGCCTACGAGCAGTACTTC CASNERNGAYEQYF
NA TRBJ1-4 NA TRBV15 TGTGCCACCAGCAAAGAGCTTAGGAGTTTTCCTAATGAAAAACTGTTTTTT CATSKELRSFPNEKLFF